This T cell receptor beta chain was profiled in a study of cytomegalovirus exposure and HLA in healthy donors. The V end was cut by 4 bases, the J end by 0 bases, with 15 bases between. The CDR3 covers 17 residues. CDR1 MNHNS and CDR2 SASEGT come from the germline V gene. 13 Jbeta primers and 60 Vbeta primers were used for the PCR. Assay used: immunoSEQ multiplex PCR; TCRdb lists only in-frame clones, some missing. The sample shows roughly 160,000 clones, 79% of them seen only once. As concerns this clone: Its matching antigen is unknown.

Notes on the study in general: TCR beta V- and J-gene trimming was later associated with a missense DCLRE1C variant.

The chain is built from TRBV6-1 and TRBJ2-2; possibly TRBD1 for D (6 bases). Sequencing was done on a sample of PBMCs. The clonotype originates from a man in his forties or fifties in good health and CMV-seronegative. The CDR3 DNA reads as TGTGCCAGCAGTGCCTTGGGACAAGCTTCGAACACCGGGGAGCTGTTTTTT. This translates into CASSALGQASNTGELFF.